The clone carrying this T cell receptor (beta chain) was picked up many times. Its antigen remains unknown. CDR1 is MDHEN and CDR2 is SYDVKM in the germline V gene. CDR3 length: 16 residues. The ends were cut back, 1 base at V and 0 bases at J, with 10 bases in the middle. These data are taken from a study of T-cell reconstitution after alpha-beta-depleted transplantation in children. TCRbeta library preparation incorporated unique molecular identifiers. MiXCR was run by TCRdb on the PCR reads, yielding one entry per CDR3 protein. The sample carries 97,000 or so distinct CDR3 sequences, around 5.9% recorded once. Findings and caveats of the study: Newly produced T cells mostly provided counts and TCRbeta diversity after one year, as hyperexpanded clones declined. About two months after transplant, alpha-beta T cells reportedly came from several hundred expanded graft clones. The study traced high day-60 TCRbeta diversity in some patients to surviving recipient T cells and thymic progenitors.

The source of this sequence is a female patient aged 2-9 years who had a stem cell transplant for Fanconi anemia, so the T cells may come from the graft donor. The gene calls are TRBV28 and TRBJ2-1; unclear D gene. The material sequenced was PBMCs, mostly from graft donor cells, taken 60 days after TCRalphabeta/CD19-depleted stem cell transplant. The DNA of the CDR3 is TGTGCCAGCAGTTTATATGGCGTAAGCTCCTACAATGAGCAGTTCTTC. It yields the protein CASSLYGVSSYNEQFF.